This paragraph reports one TCR beta chain. The record originates from a study of blood T cell repertoires in COVID-19. Background on the study: COVID-19 samples from acute and convalescent phases originated in the United States, Italy and Spain. Sample material is recorded as cDNA or gDNA derived from T cells, B-cell-depleted T cells, or PBMCs.

Losses at the gene ends were 0 bases for V and 0 bases for J; bases not matched to a gene: 5. Germline CDR1 MNHEY, CDR2 SVGAGI. The CDR3 is 16 residues long. In the original analysis: Amplified reference gene primers provided the basis for estimating nucleated cell counts. Repertoires were generated with immunoSEQ multiplex PCR, while TCRdb's copy carries only in-frame clones and drops some. V and J calls plus clone size are reproduced from that table; the DNA served to infer D and trimming. The sample shows about 94,000 clones, about 80% of them seen only once. The receptor was derived from a human donor in a cohort sampled during active COVID-19. Material for sequencing was peripheral blood. The chain uses TRBV6-5 and TRBJ2-7, with 7 bases aligning to TRBD2. The chain's CDR3 is CASSYSSGLPSYEQYF. DNA of the CDR3: TGTGCCAGCAGTTACTCTAGCGGGTTGCCCTCCTACGAGCAGTACTTC.